Shown below are 31 T cell receptor beta chains from a single sample sequenced in a study of cytomegalovirus exposure and HLA in healthy donors. PCR amplification relied on 60 Vbeta primers (plus 13 Jbeta primers). The assay was immunoSEQ multiplex PCR, and TCRdb's table has in-frame clones only and misses some. The data show 70,000 to 95,000 clones, 60% to 85% seen once. Sequences were obtained from PBMCs. All receptors come from a man aged 25-45 years in good health and CMV-seropositive.

This clone appeared a single time. The CDR3 bases are TGTGCCAGCAGCCAAGATTCCAGTTATAGCAATCAGCCCCAGCATTTT. Protein sequence: CASSQDSSYSNQPQHF. This sequence joins TRBV4-2 and TRBJ1-5; D not resolved. V was shortened by 0 bases and J by 0 bases, with 9 bases between the two germline ends. The CDR3 has 16 amino acids. Germline V CDR1 and CDR2: LGHNA, YNFKEQ.

This clone was observed a handful of times. The chain links TRBV4-3 to TRBJ1-4; the D gene is possibly TRBD1 (5 bases). CDR1 LGHNA and CDR2 YSLEER come from the germline V gene. This CDR3 is built from 15 residues. V gave up 3 bases and J gave up 1 base, with 9 bases separating them. CDR3 DNA sequence: TGCGCCAGCAGCCAGACCCAGGGAACTAATGAAAAACTGTTTTTT. This translates into CASSQTQGTNEKLFF.

The rearrangement joins TRBV27 to TRBJ1-1; maybe TRBD1 (5 bases). This CDR3 has 15 residues. CDR1 and CDR2 (germline): MNHEY, SMNVEV (reference sequence). Between the trimmed V and J ends, which lost 4 bases and 3 bases, there was a span of 15 bases. The CDR3 DNA is TGTGCCAGCAGTTCCGCGGCTCTAGGGGACACTGAAGCTTTCTTT. Its protein product is CASSSAALGDTEAFF.

This chain joins TRBV30 and TRBJ1-1, with 10 nucleotides matching TRBD1. The V gene's germline CDR1 is GTSNPN and CDR2 SVGIG (reference sequence). V lost 0 bases, J lost 5 bases, and 9 bases stayed unmatched. The CDR3 sequence is 16 residues long. The CDR3 region is CAWSVWLGTGATEAFF. As DNA, the CDR3 is TGTGCCTGGAGTGTATGGTTAGGGACAGGGGCAACTGAAGCTTTCTTT.

This clone was seen more than once but under ten times. This chain links TRBV18 with TRBJ2-5; D unclear. This CDR3 is 15 amino acids long. Germline loops: CDR1 KGHSH, CDR2 LQKENI. V was shortened by 3 bases and J by 0 bases, with 11 bases between the two germline ends. The DNA for the CDR3 is TGTGCCAGCTCACCTGTCGGTGCGTACCAAGAGACCCAGTACTTC. Translating gives CASSPVGAYQETQYF.

This chain connects TRBV27 to TRBJ2-7, with a possible D match to TRBD2 (6 bases). The V end lost 2 bases, the J end lost 7 bases, and 21 bases lay between the germline ends. Germline lookup yields CDR1 MNHEY and CDR2 SMNVEV (reference sequence). This CDR3 is built from 16 residues. This chain's CDR3 is CASSLNRGGTSREQYF. The DNA of the CDR3 is TGTGCCAGCAGTTTAAATAGGGGCGGGACTTCTCGAGAGCAGTACTTC.

This chain uses TRBV18 with TRBJ1-2; 7 nucleotides align to TRBD1. V was clipped by 2 bases and J by 4 bases; unmatched bases: 10. The CDR3 totals 16 residues. The germline gives CDR1 KGHSH, CDR2 LQKENI. The CDR3 nucleotides are TGTGCCAGCTCACCAAACGGACAGGCCTGGCCCTATGGCTACACCTTC. Translating gives CASSPNGQAWPYGYTF.

The chain couples TRBV5-1 to TRBJ1-4; a possible D gene is TRBD1 (5 bases). The CDR3 sequence is 15 residues long. Germline CDR1 and CDR2: SGHRS and YFSETQ. The ends were cut back, 3 bases at V and 6 bases at J, with 15 bases in the middle. The CDR3 DNA is TGCGCCAGCAGCTCAGGGAGGGGAGGCGATGAAAAACTGTTTTTT. It yields the protein CASSSGRGGDEKLFF.

The V call is TRBV7-2, the J call TRBJ2-7; TRBD1 aligns across 7 bases. The CDR3 length is 17 residues. The germline V gene has CDR1 SGHTA and CDR2 FQGNSA. J lost 4 bases, V lost 2 bases, and 14 bases had no gene match. Here the CDR3 DNA reads TGTGCCAGCAGCTTATATCTAGGGGGCCCACGTATGTACGAGCAGTACTTC. Translation gives CASSLYLGGPRMYEQYF.

This clone was observed a few times. The J gene is TRBJ2-3, the V gene TRBV9, with D uncertain. The CDR3 is 16 amino acids. Trimming left V 0 bases short and J 5 bases short, with 16 bases between. The germline CDR1 and CDR2 sequences are SGDLS and YYNGEE. The chain's CDR3 is CASSVVPSSTKDTQYF. The CDR3 DNA reads TGTGCCAGCAGCGTAGTGCCTAGTTCGACGAAAGATACGCAGTATTTT.

A few counts support this clone. The V and J genes are TRBV5-1 and TRBJ2-1, with D perhaps matching TRBD1 (6 bases). Germline CDR1 reads SGHRS; CDR2 reads YFSETQ. The V and J ends lost 2 bases and 4 bases respectively, with 19 bases between them. This CDR3 spans 17 amino acids. The DNA of the CDR3 is TGCGCCAGCAGCTTCATGGGGGCTCAAGGGGTTTACAATGAGCAGTTCTTC. Protein sequence: CASSFMGAQGVYNEQFF.

This chain joins TRBV28 and TRBJ2-3; D possibly corresponds to TRBD2 (7 bases). Germline CDR1 MDHEN, CDR2 SYDVKM. V was trimmed by 7 bases and J by 11 bases, leaving 16 bases between them. This CDR3 spans 12 amino acids. The DNA of the CDR3 is TGTGCCAGCACTAGGGGGGGGATGGGGCAGTATTTT. Its protein is CASTRGGMGQYF.

The chain uses TRBV7-9 and TRBJ1-1; D uncertain. The CDR3 covers 15 residues. Trimming left V 6 bases short and J 1 base short, with 15 bases between. CDR1 and CDR2 (germline): SEHNR, FQNEAQ (reference sequence). Written as DNA, the CDR3 is TGTGCCAGCAGTCCTCGGGGAAATAGGAACACTGAAGCTTTCTTT. It encodes CASSPRGNRNTEAFF.

The CDR3 region has the DNA TGTGCCAGCAGTTCCGGGACATATCAGGAGGTTGAGACCCAGTACTTC. Amino acid sequence: CASSSGTYQEVETQYF. The genes are TRBV5-8 and TRBJ2-5, with D perhaps matching TRBD1 (6 bases). V was shortened by 5 bases and J by 5 bases, with 22 bases between the two germline ends. The V gene's germline CDR1 is SGHTS and CDR2 YDEGEE. The CDR3 length is 16 residues.

This clone has only one observation. This chain connects TRBV9 to TRBJ2-2, with D maybe TRBD1 (5 bases). The CDR3 has 16 residues. V was cut by 0 bases and J by 4 bases, with 13 bases left in between. Germline V gives CDR1 SGDLS, CDR2 YYNGEE. The CDR3 nucleotides read TGTGCCAGCAGCGTAGCGTCCACAGGATCCACCGGGGAGCTGTTTTTT. Its protein is CASSVASTGSTGELFF. The variable domain in full, with the rest retrieved from reference TRBV9 and TRBJ2-2, is DSGVTQTPKHLITATGQRVTLRCSPRSGDLSVYWYQQSLDQGLQFLIQYYNGEERAKGNILERFSAQQFPDLHSELNLSSLELGDSALYFCASSVASTGSTGELFFGEGSRLTVL.

This clone has more than one count but fewer than ten. V is TRBV5-1 and J is TRBJ2-5; a possible D gene is TRBD2 (6 bases). In germline, CDR1 is SGHRS, CDR2 YFSETQ. Trimming took 2 bases from V and 5 from J, leaving 10 bases between them. The CDR3 is 13 amino acids. The DNA of the CDR3 is TGCGCCAGCAGCTTTCGGGGGAGGGAGACCCAGTACTTC. Translating gives CASSFRGRETQYF. Together with reference TRBV5-1 and TRBJ2-5, the CDR3 gives the full variable domain: KAGVTQTPRYLIKTRGQQVTLSCSPISGHRSVSWYQQTPGQGLQFLFEYFSETQRNKGNFPGRFSGRQFSNSRSEMNVSTLELGDSALYLCASSFRGRETQYFGPGTRLLVL.

The chain combines TRBV28 with TRBJ2-2; 11 bases align to TRBD2. Trimming at V came to 5 bases and at J to 6 bases, leaving 5 bases not matched to a gene. The CDR3 is 15 amino acids. Germline-derived CDR1 and CDR2 are MDHEN and SYDVKM. The CDR3 here is CASSKIAGGPGELFF. CDR3 coding DNA: TGTGCCAGCAGTAAGATAGCGGGAGGGCCCGGGGAGCTGTTTTTT.

The chain carries TRBV18 and TRBJ1-2; tentative D call: TRBD1 (5 bases). In germline, CDR1 is KGHSH, CDR2 LQKENI. The V gene lost 1 base and the J gene lost 3 bases, with 12 bases spanning the gap. This CDR3 region has 15 residues. The CDR3 spells CASSPRGEVDYGYTF. In DNA form, the CDR3 reads TGTGCCAGCTCACCACGAGGGGAGGTTGACTATGGCTACACCTTC.

The V gene is TRBV7-2, the J gene TRBJ2-7, with D unclear. The germline V and J ends were trimmed by 5 bases and 4 bases, with 12 bases remaining between them. The CDR3 sequence is 13 residues long. Germline V gives CDR1 SGHTA, CDR2 FQGNSA. The CDR3 region is CASSHPQVYEQYF. CDR3 nucleotide sequence: TGTGCCAGCAGCCACCCCCAGGTATACGAGCAGTACTTC. The complete variable domain, with remaining parts taken from reference TRBV7-2 and TRBJ2-7, reads GAGVSQSPSNKVTEKGKDVELRCDPISGHTALYWYRQSLGQGLEFLIYFQGNSAPDKSGLPSDRFSAERTGGSVSTLTIQRTQQEDSAVYLCASSHPQVYEQYFGPGTRLTVT.

The gene calls are TRBV19 and TRBJ2-7; 7 bases are shared with TRBD1. The V gene's germline CDR1 is LNHDA and CDR2 SQIVND (reference sequence). Germline trimming cut 6 bases from V and 0 bases from J; bases unmatched to any gene: 5. This CDR3 is 14 amino acids long. CDR3 amino acids: CASSPHRGSYEQYV. The CDR3 region has the DNA TGTGCCAGTAGCCCCCACAGGGGCTCCTACGAGCAGTACGTC.

The table lists this clone with a few counts. V and J are TRBV4-3 and TRBJ1-1; D possibly corresponds to TRBD1 (6 bases). CDR1 is LGHNA, CDR2 YSLEER, per germline. Trimming took off 0 bases at V and 8 bases at J, with 16 bases between the two ends. This CDR3 has 15 residues. The CDR3 DNA reads TGCGCCAGCAGCCAAGATAGGACGGCGGGGGGCGAAGCTTTCTTT. This codes for CASSQDRTAGGEAFF.

The chain couples TRBV10-3 to TRBJ2-2; possible D gene TRBD1, 6 bases. Trimming took 5 bases from V and 1 from J, leaving 17 bases between them. Per germline, CDR1 ENHRY and CDR2 SYGVKD. The CDR3 spans 17 residues. The CDR3 loop reads CAISQTWVQGNTGELFF. CDR3 DNA: TGTGCCATCAGTCAGACCTGGGTACAGGGGAACACCGGGGAGCTGTTTTTT.

This clone was seen a handful of times. The gene calls are TRBV7-2 and TRBJ2-3, with a tentative D call TRBD1 (5 bases). The germline gives CDR1 SGHTA, CDR2 FQGNSA. The CDR3 totals 13 residues. Trimming left V 3 bases short and J 2 bases short, with 6 bases between. For the CDR3, the DNA is TGTGCCAGCAGCTTTGGACACACAGATACGCAGTATTTT. Its translation is CASSFGHTDTQYF.

The chain combines TRBV5-5 with TRBJ1-5; maybe TRBD1 (6 bases). Germline loops: CDR1 SGHKS, CDR2 YYEKEE (reference sequence). The V gene lost 1 base and the J gene lost 3 bases, with 17 bases spanning the gap. The CDR3 covers 17 residues. The CDR3 spells CASSLRQGPRLNQPQHF. In nucleotides, the CDR3 is TGTGCCAGCAGCTTGAGGCAGGGGCCTAGACTCAATCAGCCCCAGCATTTT. Supplemented by reference TRBV5-5 and TRBJ1-5, the full variable domain reads DAGVTQSPTHLIKTRGQQVTLRCSPISGHKSVSWYQQVLGQGPQFIFQYYEKEERGRGNFPDRFSARQFPNYSSELNVNALLLGDSALYLCASSLRQGPRLNQPQHFGDGTRLSIL.

This clone was recorded only once. DNA for the CDR3: TGTGCCAGCAGCTTCCCCAGGGCCCACGAGCAGTACTTC. Protein product: CASSFPRAHEQYF. The chain couples TRBV5-6 to TRBJ2-7; tentative D call: TRBD1 (5 bases). V was trimmed by 2 bases and J by 5 bases, leaving 11 bases between them. From germline, CDR1 is SGHDT and CDR2 YYEEEE. The CDR3 extends over 13 amino acids.

This chain uses TRBV13 with TRBJ2-3; D gene uncertain. V lost 1 base and J lost 5, with 13 bases in between. The CDR3 is 15 residues long. The germline V gene encodes CDR1 PRHDT and CDR2 FYEKMQ (reference sequence). The CDR3 is CASSLAPGPLDTQYF. CDR3 DNA: TGTGCCAGCAGCTTAGCACCGGGTCCATTAGATACGCAGTATTTT.

This chain connects TRBV5-1 to TRBJ2-1, with D maybe TRBD1 (6 bases). This CDR3 is 14 amino acids long. Deletions cut 0 bases from V and 8 bases from J, with 12 bases between. The V gene's germline CDR1 is SGHRS and CDR2 YFSETQ. The CDR3 sequence: CASSLEAGAHEQFF. CDR3 sequence (DNA): TGCGCCAGCAGCTTGGAGGCAGGGGCGCATGAGCAGTTCTTC.

This rearrangement joins TRBV9 to TRBJ1-5, with D uncertain. Germline V CDR1 and CDR2: SGDLS, YYNGEE. This CDR3 comprises 13 residues. Trimming took off 3 bases at V and 4 bases at J, with 8 bases between the two ends. Here the CDR3 DNA reads TGTGCCAGCAGCGCTTCGGTTAATCAGCCCCAGCATTTT. Translating it yields CASSASVNQPQHF.

The V call is TRBV6-5, the J call TRBJ2-2, with a possible D match to TRBD1 (5 bases). V was pared by 10 bases and J by 1 base, with 7 bases between. Germline CDR1 is MNHEY and CDR2 is SVGAGI. This CDR3 comprises 12 residues. This CDR3 is CATTGNTGELFF. DNA of the CDR3: TGTGCCACCACAGGGAACACCGGGGAGCTGTTTTTT.

This chain links TRBV9 with TRBJ2-5; D remains ambiguous. This CDR3 contains 14 residues. Trimming took 0 bases from V and 7 from J, leaving 13 bases between them. The germline CDR1 and CDR2 sequences are SGDLS and YYNGEE. The DNA of the CDR3 is TGTGCCAGCAGCGTAGCTGTTAGCCGCGGGACCCAGTACTTC. It codes for CASSVAVSRGTQYF.

The chain joins TRBV7-3 to TRBJ2-3; TRBD1 matches at 10 bases. CDR1 and CDR2 from the germline V gene are SGHTA and FQGTGA. The CDR3 length is 15 residues. Losses at the gene ends were 4 bases for V and 2 bases for J; bases not matched to a gene: 3. The CDR3, as DNA: TGTGCCAGCAGCTCAGGACAGGGGGACACAGATACGCAGTATTTT. Translating it yields CASSSGQGDTDTQYF.